These T cell receptor beta chains were read from a single sample in a study of patients and donors after allogeneic stem cell transplantation. TCRdb analysed the RT-PCR reads with MiXCR anew, one entry per CDR3 protein. The profile shows around 160,000 distinct CDR3 sequences, 30% of them singletons. The sample taken for sequencing was blood, either unsorted or a sorted T cell fraction (not recorded which). These receptor sequences come from a human donor who was either an allogeneic HSCT recipient or a stem cell or donor lymphocyte infusion donor (not recorded which). It is not recorded whose cells these are; they may come from a transplant donor. CDR3s include the opening cysteine and the closing phenylalanine or tryptophan. Fields, in order: clone size, V gene, J gene, CDR3 protein. The size field is filled for only some rows; it gives once, few, many or a size class.

few	TRBV24-1	TRBJ1-2	CATSDSHRVFGYTF
once	TRBV3-1	TRBJ2-2	CASSRTSGSTGELFF
.	TRBV4-1	TRBJ2-2	CASRREGPTGELFF
few	TRBV7-9	TRBJ1-1	CASSFRTGHIDTEAFF
.	TRBV4-1	TRBJ2-3	CASSQLHGGGTDTQYF
.	TRBV14	TRBJ2-1	CASSQDPREWDNEQFF
few	TRBV5-6	TRBJ2-7	CASSLTDIPYEQYF
.	TRBV28	TRBJ2-1	CASSFGGSTYEQFF
.	TRBV30	TRBJ1-5	CADSWTDGNQPQHF
.	TRBV18	TRBJ1-4	CASSPRATNEKLFF
few	TRBV29-1	TRBJ2-5	CSATGLDRRQETQYF
.	TRBV5-1	TRBJ2-1	CASSLEFRVSYNEQFF
once	TRBV12-5	TRBJ2-1	CASGPGTSLYNEQFF
.	TRBV27	TRBJ2-7	CASSSGTANYEQYF
few	TRBV18	TRBJ2-7	CASSLRDRQYEQYF
.	TRBV5-1	TRBJ2-2	CASSLGLAPGELFF
many	TRBV20-1	TRBJ1-2	CSPWTGSEGGYTF
many	TRBV15	TRBJ1-2	CATSKTDYGYTF
.	TRBV20-1	TRBJ1-5	CSGRVTGSRNQPQHF
.	TRBV10-3	TRBJ2-1	CAISEYYNEQFF
few	TRBV29-1	TRBJ1-5	CSVAAGSSNQPQHF
once	TRBV27	TRBJ1-6	CASSWGPSVTSPLHF
few	TRBV6-1	TRBJ1-5	CASSGETGANQPQHF
many	TRBV28	TRBJ1-4	CASSASSFRLFF
few	TRBV10-3	TRBJ1-1	CAISESGQAYTEAFF
many	TRBV12-3/TRBV12-4	TRBJ1-2	CASRWTGSYGYTF
.	TRBV28	TRBJ2-4	CASSFPPLGKNIQYF
.	TRBV29-1	TRBJ1-2	CSAADSAYGYTF
.	TRBV6-2/TRBV6-3	TRBJ2-7	CASSFPGLSYEQYF
many	TRBV6-2/TRBV6-3	TRBJ1-1	CASSYSTSRGQAFF
many	TRBV10-3	TRBJ1-2	CAISDLGSSGYTF
few	TRBV28	TRBJ2-5	CASSLRSGSWETQYF
.	TRBV29-1	TRBJ2-3	CSVPYWTEEDTQYF
many	TRBV5-6	TRBJ1-5	CASSLGWLRGGSPQHF
few	TRBV7-9	TRBJ2-1	CASSHPGLAGGNEQFF
.	TRBV12-3/TRBV12-4	TRBJ2-5	CASTPRGKETQYF
.	TRBV6-5	TRBJ1-4	CASSYRGTGVEKLFF
.	TRBV12-3/TRBV12-4	TRBJ2-5	CASKPRIQETQYF
few	TRBV3-1	TRBJ2-5	CASSQPGETQYF
.	TRBV29-1	TRBJ1-1	CSVDRNGRTEAFF
few	TRBV28	TRBJ2-7	CASSPWSYEQYF
.	TRBV20-1	TRBJ2-3	CSARVEGEGHGTDTQYF